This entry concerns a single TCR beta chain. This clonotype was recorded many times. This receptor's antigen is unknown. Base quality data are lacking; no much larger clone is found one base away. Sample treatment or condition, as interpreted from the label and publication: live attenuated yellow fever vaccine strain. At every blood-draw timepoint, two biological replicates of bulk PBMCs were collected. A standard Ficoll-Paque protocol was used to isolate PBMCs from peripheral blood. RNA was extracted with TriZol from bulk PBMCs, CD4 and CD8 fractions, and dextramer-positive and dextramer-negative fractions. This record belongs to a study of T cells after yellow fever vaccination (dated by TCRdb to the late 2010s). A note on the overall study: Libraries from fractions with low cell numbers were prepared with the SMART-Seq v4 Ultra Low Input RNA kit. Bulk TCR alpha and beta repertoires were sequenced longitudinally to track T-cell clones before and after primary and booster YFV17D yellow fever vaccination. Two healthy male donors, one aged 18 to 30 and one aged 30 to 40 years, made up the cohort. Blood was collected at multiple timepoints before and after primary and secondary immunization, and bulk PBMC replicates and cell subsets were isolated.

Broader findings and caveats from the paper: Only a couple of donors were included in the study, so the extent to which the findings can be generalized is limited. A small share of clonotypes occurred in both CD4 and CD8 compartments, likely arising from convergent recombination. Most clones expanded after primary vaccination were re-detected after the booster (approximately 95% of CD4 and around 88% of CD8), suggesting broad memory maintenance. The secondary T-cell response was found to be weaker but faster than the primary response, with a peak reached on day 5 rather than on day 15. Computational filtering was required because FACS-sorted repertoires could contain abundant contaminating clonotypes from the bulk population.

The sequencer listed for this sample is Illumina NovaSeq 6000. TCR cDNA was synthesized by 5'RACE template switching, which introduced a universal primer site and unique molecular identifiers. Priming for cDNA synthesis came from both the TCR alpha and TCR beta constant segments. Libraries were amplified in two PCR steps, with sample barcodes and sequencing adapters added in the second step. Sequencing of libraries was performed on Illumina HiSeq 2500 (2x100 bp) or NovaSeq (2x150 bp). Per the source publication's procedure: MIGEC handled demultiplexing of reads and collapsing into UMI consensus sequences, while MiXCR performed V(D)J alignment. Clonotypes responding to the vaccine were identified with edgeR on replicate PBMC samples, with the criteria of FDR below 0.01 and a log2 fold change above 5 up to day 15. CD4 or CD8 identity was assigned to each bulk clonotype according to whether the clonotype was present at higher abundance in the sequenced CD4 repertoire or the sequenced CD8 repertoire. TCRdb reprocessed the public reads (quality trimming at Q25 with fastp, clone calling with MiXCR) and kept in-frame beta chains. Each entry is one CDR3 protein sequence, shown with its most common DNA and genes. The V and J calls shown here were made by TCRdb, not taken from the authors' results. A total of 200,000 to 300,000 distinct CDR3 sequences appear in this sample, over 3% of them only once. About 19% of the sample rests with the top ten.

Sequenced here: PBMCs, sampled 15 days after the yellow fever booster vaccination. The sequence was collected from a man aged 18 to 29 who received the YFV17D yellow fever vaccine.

The DNA reads TGTGCCAGCAGTGCGACTAGCGGGGGTTCCAATGAGCAGTTCTTC. Translation gives CASSATSGGSNEQFF. The V and J genes are TRBV25-1 and TRBJ2-1; 12 junctional bases match TRBD2. V ends up 4 bases short and J 6 bases short, with an unmatched junction base count of 4. From its cysteine to its phenylalanine, the CDR3 spans 15 amino acids. Only CDR3 DNA remains: 45 bases, in frame from the first base. CDR1 and CDR2 (MGHDK, SYGVNS) derive from the germline V gene.